This T cell receptor beta chain was captured by sequencing in a study of blood T cells in healthy people across ages (dated by TCRdb to the mid-2010s). With respect to the entire study: In model experiments, template switching captured about one uniquely barcoded TCR beta cDNA molecule for every two T cells. To avoid experimental bias, donors of different ages were spread randomly across the sequencing lanes. The donors were divided into four age groups: young (average approximately 15 years), middle-aged (approximately 41), aged (around 67) and long-lived (around 87). The study measured age-related changes in TCR beta repertoire diversity using deep sequencing normalized with unique cDNA molecular identifiers. For two donors (one aged 18 to 29 and one aged 80 or older), the study analyzed two additional independent replicas of 1 million unique cDNA reads from the same blood draw.

Systemically healthy Caucasian individuals from Russia, about 38 in total and aged 6 to 90 years, were included as donors. Each donor gave 8 to 10 milliliters of peripheral blood, drawn into EDTA-treated Vacutainer tubes. PBMCs were isolated by Ficoll-Paque density-gradient centrifugation, with at least 7 million obtained per sample. Trizol reagent was used to extract total RNA from the PBMCs, yielding at least 6 micrograms per sample. Naive CD45RAhigh/CD27high T cell percentages were measured by flow cytometry on a PBMC aliquot from every donor. With regard to this clonotype: Its cognate antigen has yet to be identified. Per-base quality was not reported, and no clone a single base away is much larger than it.

General study outcomes and caveats: Conclusive comparison of naive and antigen-experienced compartments was prevented by the profiling of bulk unsorted PBMCs. Observed TCR beta diversity per million T cells fell roughly linearly with age, and a significant reduction was already apparent by age around 36. The CMV infection status of donors was not known, potentially confounding age-related changes in expanded clonotypes. Compared with the aged group, more naive CD4+ T cells, fewer expanded clones and increased TCR diversity were shown by the long-lived group, suggesting age selection. Observed TCR beta diversity correlated strongly with the percentage of naive T cells measured by flow cytometry. Total diversity estimates from one million sequenced T cells were considered lower bounds and underestimates.

Libraries were constructed by 5' RACE. The sequencer was an Illumina HiSeq 2500. A second roughly 7 to 12 cycle PCR used a sample-barcoded 5' primer and a J-beta primer mix. A template-switch 5' adaptor carrying 12 random nucleotides introduced a unique molecular identifier onto each TCR beta cDNA molecule. At least 2.5 million CDR3-containing paired-end reads were obtained from each sample. The Mint cDNA synthesis kit, primed by a TRBC-specific oligonucleotide, was used to synthesize first-strand cDNA from all RNA. Following uracil-DNA glycosylase treatment, a first 18-cycle PCR with universal primers M1SS and BC2_uni_R was performed on all cDNA. Regarding the original processing steps: Each sample was normalized by randomly selecting 1 million high-quality reads, each carrying a distinct molecular identifier. Instead of being binned into consensus sequences, reads that shared molecular identifiers were thrown out. CDR3 identification, clonotype clustering and error correction used MiTCR with a Q25 quality threshold and the strictest error-elimination algorithm. A nonparametric unseen species model with Euler transformation was used to estimate lower-bound total TCR beta diversity. Using fastp trimming at Q25 and MiXCR clonotype assembly, TCRdb reanalyzed the public sequencing data and kept in-frame beta chains. Entries that share a CDR3 protein sequence are merged under the most common genes and DNA. TCRdb assigned the V and J calls; the authors' analysis was not used. The sample profile shows under 800,000 distinct CDR3 sequences; around a fifth of them were found once. The biggest ten clones account for approximately 3.7% of the sample.

From cysteine to phenylalanine, the CDR3 is 14 amino acids long. Only the CDR3 portion is preserved as DNA: 42 bases, with reading frame beginning at the first base. Via the germline V gene, CDR1 is SGHAT and CDR2 FQNNGV. Deletion took 7 bases off V and 2 bases off J, with a span of 11 bases between the germline ends. The source material was blood. This sequence was found in a man between 65 and 85 years old in good health. In this chain, TRBV11-2 is recombined with TRBJ1-4; the D region possibly corresponds to TRBD1 (6 bases align). The CDR3: CASTRGATNEKLFF. The sequenced DNA is TGTGCCAGCACCCGGGGGGCGACTAATGAAAAACTGTTTTTT.